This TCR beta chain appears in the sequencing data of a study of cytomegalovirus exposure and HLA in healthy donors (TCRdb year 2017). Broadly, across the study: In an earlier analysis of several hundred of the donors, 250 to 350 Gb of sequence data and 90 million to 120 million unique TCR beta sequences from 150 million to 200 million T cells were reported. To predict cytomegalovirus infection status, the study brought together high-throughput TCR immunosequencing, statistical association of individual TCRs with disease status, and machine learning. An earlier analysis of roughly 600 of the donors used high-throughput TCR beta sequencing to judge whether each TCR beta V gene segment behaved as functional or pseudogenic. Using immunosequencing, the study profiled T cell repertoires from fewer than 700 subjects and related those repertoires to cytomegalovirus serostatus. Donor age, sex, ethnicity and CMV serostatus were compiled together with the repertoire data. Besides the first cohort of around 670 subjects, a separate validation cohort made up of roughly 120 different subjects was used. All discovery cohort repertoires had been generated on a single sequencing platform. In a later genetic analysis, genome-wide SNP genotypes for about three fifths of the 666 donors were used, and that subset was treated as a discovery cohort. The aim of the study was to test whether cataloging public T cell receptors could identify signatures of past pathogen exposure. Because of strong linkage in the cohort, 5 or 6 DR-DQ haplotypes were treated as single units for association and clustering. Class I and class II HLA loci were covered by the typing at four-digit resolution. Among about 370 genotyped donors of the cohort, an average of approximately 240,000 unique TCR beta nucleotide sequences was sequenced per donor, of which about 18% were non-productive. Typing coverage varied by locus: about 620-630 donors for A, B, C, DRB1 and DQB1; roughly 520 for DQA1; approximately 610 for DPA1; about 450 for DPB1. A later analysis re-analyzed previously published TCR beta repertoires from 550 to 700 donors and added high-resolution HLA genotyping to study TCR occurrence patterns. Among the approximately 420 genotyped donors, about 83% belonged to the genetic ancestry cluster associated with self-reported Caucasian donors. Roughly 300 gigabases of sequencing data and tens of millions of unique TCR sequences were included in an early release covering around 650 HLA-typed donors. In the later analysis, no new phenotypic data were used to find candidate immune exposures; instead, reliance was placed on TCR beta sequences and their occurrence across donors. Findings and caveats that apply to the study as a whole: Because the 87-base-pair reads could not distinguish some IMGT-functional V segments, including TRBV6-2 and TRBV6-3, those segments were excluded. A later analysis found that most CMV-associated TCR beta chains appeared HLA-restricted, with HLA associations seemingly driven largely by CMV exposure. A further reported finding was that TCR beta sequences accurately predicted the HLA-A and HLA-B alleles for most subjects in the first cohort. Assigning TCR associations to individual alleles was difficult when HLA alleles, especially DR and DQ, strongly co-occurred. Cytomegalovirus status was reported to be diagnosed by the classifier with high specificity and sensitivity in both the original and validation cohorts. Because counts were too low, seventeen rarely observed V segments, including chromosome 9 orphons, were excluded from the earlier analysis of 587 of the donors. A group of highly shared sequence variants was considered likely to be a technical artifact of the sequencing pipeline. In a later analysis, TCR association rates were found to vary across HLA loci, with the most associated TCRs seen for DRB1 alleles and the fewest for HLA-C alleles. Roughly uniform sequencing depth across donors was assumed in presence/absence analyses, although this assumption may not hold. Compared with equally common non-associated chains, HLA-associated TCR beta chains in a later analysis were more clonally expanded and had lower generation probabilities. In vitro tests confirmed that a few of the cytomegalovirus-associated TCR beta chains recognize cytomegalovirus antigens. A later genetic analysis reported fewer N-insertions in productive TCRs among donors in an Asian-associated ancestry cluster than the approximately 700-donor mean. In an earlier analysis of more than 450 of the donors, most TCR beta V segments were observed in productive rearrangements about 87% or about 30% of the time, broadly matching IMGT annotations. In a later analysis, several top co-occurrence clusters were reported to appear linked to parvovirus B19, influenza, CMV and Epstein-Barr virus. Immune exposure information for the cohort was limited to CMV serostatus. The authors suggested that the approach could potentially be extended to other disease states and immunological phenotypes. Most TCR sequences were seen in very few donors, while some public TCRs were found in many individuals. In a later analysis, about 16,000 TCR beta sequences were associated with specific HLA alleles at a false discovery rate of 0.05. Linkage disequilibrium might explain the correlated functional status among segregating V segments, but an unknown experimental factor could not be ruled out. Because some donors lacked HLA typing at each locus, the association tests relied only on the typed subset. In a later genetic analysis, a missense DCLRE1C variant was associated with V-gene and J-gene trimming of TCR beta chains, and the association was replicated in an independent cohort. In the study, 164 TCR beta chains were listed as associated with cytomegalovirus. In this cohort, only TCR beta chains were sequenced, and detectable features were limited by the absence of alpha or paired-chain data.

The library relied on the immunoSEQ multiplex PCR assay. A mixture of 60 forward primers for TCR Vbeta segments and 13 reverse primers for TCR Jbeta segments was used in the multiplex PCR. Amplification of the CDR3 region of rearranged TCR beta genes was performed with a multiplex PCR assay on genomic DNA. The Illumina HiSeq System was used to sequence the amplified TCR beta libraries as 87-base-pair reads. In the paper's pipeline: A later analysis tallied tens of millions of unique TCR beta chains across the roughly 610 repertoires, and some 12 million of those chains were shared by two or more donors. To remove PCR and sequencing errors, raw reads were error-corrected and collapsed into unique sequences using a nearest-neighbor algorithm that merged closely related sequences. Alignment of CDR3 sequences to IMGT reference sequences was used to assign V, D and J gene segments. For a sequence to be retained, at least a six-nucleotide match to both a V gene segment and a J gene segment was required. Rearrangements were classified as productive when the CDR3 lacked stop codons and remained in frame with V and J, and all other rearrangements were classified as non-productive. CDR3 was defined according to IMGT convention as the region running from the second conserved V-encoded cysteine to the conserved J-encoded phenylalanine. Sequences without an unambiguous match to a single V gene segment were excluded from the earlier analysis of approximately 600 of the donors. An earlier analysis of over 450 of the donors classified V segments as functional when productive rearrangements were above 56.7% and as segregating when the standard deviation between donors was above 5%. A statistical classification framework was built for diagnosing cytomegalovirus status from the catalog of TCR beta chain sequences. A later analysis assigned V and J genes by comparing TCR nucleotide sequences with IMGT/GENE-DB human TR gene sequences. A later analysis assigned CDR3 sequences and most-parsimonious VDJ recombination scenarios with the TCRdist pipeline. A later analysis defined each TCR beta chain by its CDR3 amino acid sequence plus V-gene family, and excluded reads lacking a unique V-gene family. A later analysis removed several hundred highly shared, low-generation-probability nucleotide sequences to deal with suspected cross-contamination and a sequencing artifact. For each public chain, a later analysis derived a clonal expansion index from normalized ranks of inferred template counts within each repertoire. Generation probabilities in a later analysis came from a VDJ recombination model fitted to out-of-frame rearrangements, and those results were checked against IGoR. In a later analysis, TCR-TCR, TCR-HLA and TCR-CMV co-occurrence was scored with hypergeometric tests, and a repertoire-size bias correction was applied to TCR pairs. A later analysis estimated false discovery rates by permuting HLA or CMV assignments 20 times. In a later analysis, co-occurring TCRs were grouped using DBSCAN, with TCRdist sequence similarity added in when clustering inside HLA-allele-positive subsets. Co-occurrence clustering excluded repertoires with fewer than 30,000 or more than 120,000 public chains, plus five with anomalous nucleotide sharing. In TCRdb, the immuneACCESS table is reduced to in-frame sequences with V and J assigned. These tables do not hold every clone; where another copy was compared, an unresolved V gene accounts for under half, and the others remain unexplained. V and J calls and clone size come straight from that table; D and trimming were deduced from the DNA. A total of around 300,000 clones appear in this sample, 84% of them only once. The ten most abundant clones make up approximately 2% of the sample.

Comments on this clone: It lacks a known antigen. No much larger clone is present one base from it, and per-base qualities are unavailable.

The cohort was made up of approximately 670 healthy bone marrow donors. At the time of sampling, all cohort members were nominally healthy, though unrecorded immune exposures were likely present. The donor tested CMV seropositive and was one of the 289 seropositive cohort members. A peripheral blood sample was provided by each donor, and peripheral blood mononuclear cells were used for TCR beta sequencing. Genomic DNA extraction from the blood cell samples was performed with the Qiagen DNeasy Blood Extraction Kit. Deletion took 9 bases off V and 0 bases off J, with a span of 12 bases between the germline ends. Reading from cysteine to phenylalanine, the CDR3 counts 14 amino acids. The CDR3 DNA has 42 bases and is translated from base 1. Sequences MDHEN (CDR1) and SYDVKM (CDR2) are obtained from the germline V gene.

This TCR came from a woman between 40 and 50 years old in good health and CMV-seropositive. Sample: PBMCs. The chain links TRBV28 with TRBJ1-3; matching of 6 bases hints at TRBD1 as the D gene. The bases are TGTGCCAGTGATGGACAGAACTCTGGAAACACCATATATTTT. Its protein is CASDGQNSGNTIYF.